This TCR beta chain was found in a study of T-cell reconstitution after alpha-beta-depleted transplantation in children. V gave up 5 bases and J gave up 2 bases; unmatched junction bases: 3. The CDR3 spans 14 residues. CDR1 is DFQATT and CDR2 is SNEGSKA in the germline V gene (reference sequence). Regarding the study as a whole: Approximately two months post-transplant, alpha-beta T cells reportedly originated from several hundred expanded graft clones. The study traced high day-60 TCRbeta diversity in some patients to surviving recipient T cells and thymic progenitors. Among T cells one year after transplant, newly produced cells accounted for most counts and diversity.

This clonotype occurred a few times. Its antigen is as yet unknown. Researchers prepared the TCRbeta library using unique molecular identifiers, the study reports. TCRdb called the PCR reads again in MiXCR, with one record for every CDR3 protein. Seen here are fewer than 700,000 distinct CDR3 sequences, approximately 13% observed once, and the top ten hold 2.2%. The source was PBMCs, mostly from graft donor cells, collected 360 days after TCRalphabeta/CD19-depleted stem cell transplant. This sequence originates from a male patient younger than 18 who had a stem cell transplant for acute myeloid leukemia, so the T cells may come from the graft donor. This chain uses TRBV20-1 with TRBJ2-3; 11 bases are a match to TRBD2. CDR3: CSALAGGNTDTQYF. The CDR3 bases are TGCAGTGCTCTAGCGGGAGGAAACACAGATACGCAGTATTTT.